Below are 22 T cell receptor beta chains sequenced from a single sample in a study of T cell changes during pregnancy in multiple sclerosis. Generated by immunoSEQ multiplex PCR, the TCRdb table keeps only in-frame clones and is missing some. The sample has under 60,000 clones; roughly 95% are singletons. The sequenced sample was CD4+ T cells from peripheral blood mononuclear cells, obtained in the third trimester of pregnancy. The receptor source for this set is a female donor with multiple sclerosis, enrolled in a pregnancy study.

This chain connects TRBV27 to TRBJ2-5; 7 nucleotides line up with TRBD1. The CDR3 extends over 15 amino acids. Trimming cost V 5 bases and J 4 bases; bases outside gene matches: 10. CDR1 and CDR2 (germline): MNHEY, SMNVEV (reference sequence). CDR3 sequence: CASSPNPGQTETQYF. The CDR3 coding sequence is TGTGCCAGCAGTCCTAATCCGGGACAGACAGAGACCCAGTACTTC.

The J gene is TRBJ1-2, the V gene TRBV20-1, with a possible D match to TRBD1 (6 bases). The CDR3 runs to 11 residues. Trimming pared 6 bases from V and 8 bases from J, leaving 13 bases between. Germline CDR1 reads DFQATT; CDR2 reads SNEGSKA (reference sequence). CDR3 sequence: CSARGAKGYTF. The CDR3 nucleotides are TGCAGTGCCCGGGGGGCAAAGGGCTACACCTTC.

The chain carries TRBV19 and TRBJ2-6, with TRBD2 as a possible D gene (5 bases). Germline V CDR1 and CDR2: LNHDA, SQIVND (reference sequence). Trimming shortened V by 5 bases and J by 1 base, and 9 bases separated the two germline ends. CDR3 size: 15 residues. The CDR3 loop is CASSQGSSGANVLTF. CDR3 bases: TGTGCCAGTAGTCAAGGGAGTTCTGGGGCCAACGTCCTGACTTTC. The full variable domain, in which reference TRBV19 and TRBJ2-6 provide the parts outside the CDR3, is DGGITQSPKYLFRKEGQNVTLSCEQNLNHDAMYWYRQDPGQGLRLIYYSQIVNDFQKGDIAEGYSVSREKKESFPLTVTSAQKNPTAFYLCASSQGSSGANVLTFGAGSRLTVL.

The CDR3 DNA reads as TGTGCCAGTGGAGGTCTTACCACAGATACGCAGTATTTT. It yields the protein CASGGLTTDTQYF. The rearrangement uses TRBV19 and TRBJ2-3; D is perhaps TRBD2 (5 bases). Per the germline V gene, CDR1 is LNHDA and CDR2 is SQIVND (reference sequence). The germline V and J ends were trimmed by 8 bases and 2 bases, with 11 bases remaining between them. The CDR3 has 13 amino acids.

The V call is TRBV6-6, the J call TRBJ1-2, with D possibly TRBD1 on 6 matching bases. The germline V gene has CDR1 MNHNY and CDR2 SVGAGI (reference sequence). The V end lost 6 bases, the J end lost 1 base, and 15 bases lay between the germline ends. The CDR3 covers 15 residues. Here the CDR3 DNA reads TGTGCCAGCAGCCGAAGGGACACCCTTAACTATGGCTACACCTTC. Translating gives CASSRRDTLNYGYTF.

The chain couples TRBV6-1 to TRBJ1-1; D is unresolved. This CDR3 spans 13 amino acids. Trimming shortened V by 5 bases and J by 4 bases, and 11 bases separated the two germline ends. The germline gives CDR1 MNHNS, CDR2 SASEGT. The CDR3 nucleotides read TGTGCCAGCAGTCACGGGGTTCGCACTGAAGCTTTCTTT. This translates into CASSHGVRTEAFF.

The chain employs TRBV15 and TRBJ1-2, with 7 bases matching TRBD1. Germline V lookup: CDR1 LNHNV, CDR2 YYDKDF (reference sequence). Trimming at V came to 3 bases and at J to 4 bases, leaving 5 bases not matched to a gene. The CDR3 covers 14 residues. The CDR3 nucleotides read TGTGCCACCAGCAGTCGGGACAGTCTCTATGGCTACACCTTC. Protein sequence: CATSSRDSLYGYTF.

The gene calls are TRBV27 and TRBJ2-6; perhaps TRBD1 as D (5 bases). The CDR3 runs to 19 residues. Germline assignment: CDR1 MNHEY and CDR2 SMNVEV (reference sequence). V shed 0 bases and J shed 4 bases, with 19 bases lying between them. The CDR3 region is CASSLSFSGAGNGANVLTF. CDR3 coding DNA: TGTGCCAGCAGTTTATCGTTTTCTGGGGCAGGGAACGGGGCCAACGTCCTGACTTTC.

This chain joins TRBV5-1 and TRBJ2-1; 8 positions match TRBD1. The CDR3 is 17 residues long. Trimming removed 4 bases from V and 0 bases from J; junction bases left unmatched: 9. Germline V gene lookup returns CDR1 SGHRS and CDR2 YFSETQ. Here the CDR3 reads CASSLQGASRSYNEQFF. CDR3 in DNA: TGCGCCAGCAGCCTGCAGGGGGCTTCCCGCTCCTACAATGAGCAGTTCTTC.

This clone has a single count. This chain links TRBV30 with TRBJ2-7, with TRBD1 matching 7 bases. CDR3 length equals 15 residues. Trimming at V came to 5 bases and at J to 2 bases, leaving 12 bases not matched to a gene. Germline lookup yields CDR1 GTSNPN and CDR2 SVGIG (reference sequence). CDR3 in DNA: TGTGCCTGGTATGTACCTGGCAGGGGGACCTACGAGCAGTACTTC. It encodes CAWYVPGRGTYEQYF.

The genes are TRBV27 and TRBJ2-1; TRBD2 matches at 7 bases. Trimming cost V 3 bases and J 5 bases; bases outside gene matches: 10. The germline gives CDR1 MNHEY, CDR2 SMNVEV (reference sequence). This CDR3 comprises 16 residues. This CDR3 is CASSFEAGAPHNEQFF. In DNA, the CDR3 is TGTGCCAGCAGTTTCGAGGCGGGAGCCCCCCACAATGAGCAGTTCTTC.

V gene TRBV19 combines with J gene TRBJ1-5; TRBD1 agrees at 9 bases. V lost 9 bases and J lost 6; bases outside the gene matches: 12. The CDR3 contains 15 residues. CDR1 is LNHDA and CDR2 is SQIVND in the germline V gene (reference sequence). CDR3 residues: CASRETGGKGQPQHF. The DNA for the CDR3 is TGTGCCAGCCGGGAGACAGGGGGTAAAGGTCAGCCCCAGCATTTT.

The J gene is TRBJ2-1, the V gene TRBV28; 8 bases map to TRBD2. Germline-derived CDR1 and CDR2 are MDHEN and SYDVKM. The V and J ends lost 4 bases and 0 bases, in that order; junction bases with no gene match: 2. This CDR3 is built from 15 residues. The CDR3 is CASSSGGSSYNEQFF. The CDR3 region has the DNA TGTGCCAGCAGTTCGGGGGGGAGCTCCTACAATGAGCAGTTCTTC. Variable domain in full (rest from reference TRBV28 and TRBJ2-1): DVKVTQSSRYLVKRTGEKVFLECVQDMDHENMFWYRQDPGLGLRLIYFSYDVKMKEKGDIPEGYSVSREKKERFSLILESASTNQTSMYLCASSSGGSSYNEQFFGPGTRLTVL.

V usage is TRBV29-1 and J usage is TRBJ1-2; 9 bases are shared with TRBD1. CDR1 and CDR2 from the germline V gene are SQVTM and ANQGSEA. CDR3 size: 15 residues. V dropped 4 bases and J dropped 4; count of bases not matched to a gene: 10. The CDR3 sequence: CSVASGQGTVYGYTF. CDR3 sequence (DNA): TGCAGCGTTGCCTCGGGACAGGGAACAGTCTATGGCTACACCTTC.

In its sample, this clone was seen once. The CDR3 protein is CASSLQGLASYEQYF. CDR3 DNA: TGTGCCAGCAGTTTACAGGGTCTAGCGTCCTACGAGCAGTACTTC. J is TRBJ2-7 and V is TRBV27, with D perhaps TRBD2 (6 bases). The CDR3 loop spans 15 amino acids. Per the germline V gene, CDR1 is MNHEY and CDR2 is SMNVEV (reference sequence). With 2 bases removed from V and 1 base from J, the gap between germline ends came to 12 bases.

V is TRBV10-3 and J is TRBJ2-5, with 11 bases fitting TRBD2. The J segment lost 5 bases and the V segment lost 3 bases, leaving 5 bases of the junction unmatched. The CDR3 runs 15 residues. In germline, CDR1 is ENHRY, CDR2 SYGVKD. The CDR3 region has the DNA TGTGCCATCAGTGAAAGGGTAGCGGGAGGGGAGACCCAGTACTTC. This translates into CAISERVAGGETQYF.

The gene calls are TRBV28 and TRBJ1-3; a possible D gene is TRBD1 (5 bases). The CDR3 consists of 16 residues. V lost 7 bases, J lost 0 bases, and 16 bases lay in between. CDR1 MDHEN and CDR2 SYDVKM come from the germline V gene. This CDR3 is CASTPTWGGSGNTIYF. For the CDR3, the DNA is TGTGCCAGCACCCCAACGTGGGGCGGCTCTGGAAACACCATATATTTT.

The V and J genes are TRBV30 and TRBJ1-5; 8 nucleotides agree with TRBD1. This CDR3 has 17 amino acids. Germline V gene lookup returns CDR1 GTSNPN and CDR2 SVGIG (reference sequence). Unmatched junction bases numbered 8, after V lost 1 base and J lost 0 bases. CDR3 loop: CAWSASGTGLSNQPQHF. CDR3 DNA sequence: TGTGCCTGGAGTGCCTCCGGGACAGGCCTTAGCAATCAGCCCCAGCATTTT.

Of note for this clone: Other nucleotide sequences in the sample specify the same CDR3. This sequence joins TRBV28 and TRBJ1-1, with D maybe TRBD1 (6 bases). This CDR3 contains 12 residues. Germline V CDR1 and CDR2: MDHEN, SYDVKM. Deletions cut 5 bases from V and 6 bases from J, with 10 bases between. CDR3 protein: CASSPWTAEAFF. The DNA of the CDR3 is TGTGCCAGCAGTCCGTGGACAGCTGAAGCTTTCTTT.

The chain employs TRBV10-3 and TRBJ2-3; TRBD1 agrees at 10 bases. Germline V lookup: CDR1 ENHRY, CDR2 SYGVKD. Germline trimming cut 6 bases from V and 6 bases from J; bases unmatched to any gene: 9. The CDR3 covers 15 residues. CDR3 sequence reads: CAISFGTGATDTQYF. CDR3 coding DNA: TGTGCCATCAGCTTCGGGACAGGGGCAACGGATACGCAGTATTTT.

The chain joins TRBV5-6 to TRBJ1-4, with 7 bases fitting TRBD1. V trimming: 3 bases; J trimming: 6 bases; junction bases outside the gene matches: 11. This CDR3 has 16 residues. Germline V CDR1 and CDR2: SGHDT, YYEEEE. The CDR3 loop is CASSSRLQGLDEKLFF. The CDR3 DNA reads TGTGCCAGCAGCTCGAGACTACAGGGGCTGGATGAAAAACTGTTTTTT.

The chain employs TRBV7-2 and TRBJ2-5, with TRBD2 as a possible D gene (5 bases). Deletions cut 3 bases from V and 2 bases from J, with 7 bases between. Germline-derived CDR1 and CDR2 are SGHTA and FQGNSA. CDR3 length equals 13 residues. The CDR3 region has the DNA TGTGCCAGCAGCTTTACTAGACAAGAGACCCAGTACTTC. It translates to CASSFTRQETQYF.